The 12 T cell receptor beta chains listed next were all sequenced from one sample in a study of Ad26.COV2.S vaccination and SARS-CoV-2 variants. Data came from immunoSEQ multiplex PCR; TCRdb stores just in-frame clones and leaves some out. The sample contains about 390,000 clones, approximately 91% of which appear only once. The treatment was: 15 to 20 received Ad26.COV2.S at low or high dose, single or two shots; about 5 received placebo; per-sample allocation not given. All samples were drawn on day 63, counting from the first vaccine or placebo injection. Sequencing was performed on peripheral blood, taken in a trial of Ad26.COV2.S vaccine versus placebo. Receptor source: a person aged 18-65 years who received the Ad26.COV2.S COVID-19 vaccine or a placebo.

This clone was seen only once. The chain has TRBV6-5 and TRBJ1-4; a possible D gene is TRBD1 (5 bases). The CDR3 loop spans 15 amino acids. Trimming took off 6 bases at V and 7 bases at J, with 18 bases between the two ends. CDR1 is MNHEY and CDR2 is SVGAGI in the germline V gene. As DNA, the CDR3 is TGTGCCAGCAGGACGAGAGGGGCTTGGGGTGAAAAACTGTTTTTT. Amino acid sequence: CASRTRGAWGEKLFF.

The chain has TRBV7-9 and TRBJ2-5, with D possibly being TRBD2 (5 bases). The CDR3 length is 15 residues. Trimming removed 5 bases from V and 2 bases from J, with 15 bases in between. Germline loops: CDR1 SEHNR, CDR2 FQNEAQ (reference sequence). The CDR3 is CASSRDLARQETQYF. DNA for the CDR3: TGTGCCAGCAGCCGAGATCTAGCACGGCAAGAGACCCAGTACTTC.

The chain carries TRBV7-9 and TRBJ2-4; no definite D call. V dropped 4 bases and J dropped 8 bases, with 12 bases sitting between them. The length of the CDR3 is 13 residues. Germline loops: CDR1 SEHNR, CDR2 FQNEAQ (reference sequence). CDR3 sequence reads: CASSYSRVDIQYF. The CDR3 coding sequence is TGTGCCAGCAGCTATTCCCGGGTGGACATTCAGTACTTC.

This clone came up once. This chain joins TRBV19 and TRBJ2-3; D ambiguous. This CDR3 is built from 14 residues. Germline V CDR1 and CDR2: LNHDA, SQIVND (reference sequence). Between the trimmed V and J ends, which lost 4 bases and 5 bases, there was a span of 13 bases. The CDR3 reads CASSKVTIGDTQYF. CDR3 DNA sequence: TGTGCCAGTAGTAAGGTGACAATTGGAGATACGCAGTATTTT.

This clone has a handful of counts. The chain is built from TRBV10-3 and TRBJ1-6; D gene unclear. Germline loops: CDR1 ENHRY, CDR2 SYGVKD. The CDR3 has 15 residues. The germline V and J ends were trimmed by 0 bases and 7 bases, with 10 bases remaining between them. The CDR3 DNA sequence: TGTGCCATCAGTGAGTCGGGCCTAAACAATTCACCCCTCCACTTT. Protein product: CAISESGLNNSPLHF.

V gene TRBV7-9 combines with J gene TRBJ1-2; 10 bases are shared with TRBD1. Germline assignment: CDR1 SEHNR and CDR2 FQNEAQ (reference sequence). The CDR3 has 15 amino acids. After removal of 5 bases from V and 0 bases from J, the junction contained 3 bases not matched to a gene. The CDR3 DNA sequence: TGTGCCAGCAGCCCCGGACAGGGGGCTAACTATGGCTACACCTTC. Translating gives CASSPGQGANYGYTF.

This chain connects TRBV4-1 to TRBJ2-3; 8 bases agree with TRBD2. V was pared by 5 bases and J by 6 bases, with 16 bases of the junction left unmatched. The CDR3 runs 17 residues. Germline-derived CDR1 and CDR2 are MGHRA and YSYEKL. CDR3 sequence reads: CASSIVGLARRGDTQYF. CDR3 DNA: TGCGCCAGCAGCATAGTCGGACTAGCCCGCCGCGGGGATACGCAGTATTTT.

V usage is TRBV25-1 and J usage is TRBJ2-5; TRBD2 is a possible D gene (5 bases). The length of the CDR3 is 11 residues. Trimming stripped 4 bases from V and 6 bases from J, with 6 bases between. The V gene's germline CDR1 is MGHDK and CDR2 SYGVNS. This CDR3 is CASSGEKTQYF. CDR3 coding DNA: TGTGCCAGCAGTGGGGAGAAGACCCAGTACTTC.

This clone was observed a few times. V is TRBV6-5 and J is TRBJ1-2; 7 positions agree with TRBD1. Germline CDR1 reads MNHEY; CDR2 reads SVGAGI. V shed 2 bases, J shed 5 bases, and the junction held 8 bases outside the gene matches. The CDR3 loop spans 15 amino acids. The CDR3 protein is CASSYQTGTRYGYTF. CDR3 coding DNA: TGTGCCAGCAGTTACCAGACAGGGACTCGTTATGGCTACACCTTC.

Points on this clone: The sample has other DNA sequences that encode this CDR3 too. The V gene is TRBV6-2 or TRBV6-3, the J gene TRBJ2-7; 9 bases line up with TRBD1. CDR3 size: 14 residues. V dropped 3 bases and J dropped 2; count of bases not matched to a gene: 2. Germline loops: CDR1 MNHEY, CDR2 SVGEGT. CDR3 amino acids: CASSYGQGTYEQYF. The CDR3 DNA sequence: TGTGCCAGCAGTTATGGACAGGGGACCTACGAGCAGTACTTC.

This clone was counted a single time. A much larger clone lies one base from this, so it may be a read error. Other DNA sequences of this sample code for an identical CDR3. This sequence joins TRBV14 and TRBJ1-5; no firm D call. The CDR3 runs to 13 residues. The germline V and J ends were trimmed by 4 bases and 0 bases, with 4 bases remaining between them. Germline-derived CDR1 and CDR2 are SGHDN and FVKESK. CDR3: CASSLDSNQPQHF. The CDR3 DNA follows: TGTGCCAGCAGCCTAGATAGCAATCAGCCCCAGCATTTT.

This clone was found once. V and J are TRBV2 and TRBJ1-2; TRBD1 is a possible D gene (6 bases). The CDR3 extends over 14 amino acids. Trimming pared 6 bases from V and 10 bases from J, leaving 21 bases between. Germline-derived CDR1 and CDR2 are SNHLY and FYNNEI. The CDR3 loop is CASRDTGNLYFYTF. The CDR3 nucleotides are TGTGCCAGCAGGGATACAGGGAATCTATACTTCTACACCTTC.